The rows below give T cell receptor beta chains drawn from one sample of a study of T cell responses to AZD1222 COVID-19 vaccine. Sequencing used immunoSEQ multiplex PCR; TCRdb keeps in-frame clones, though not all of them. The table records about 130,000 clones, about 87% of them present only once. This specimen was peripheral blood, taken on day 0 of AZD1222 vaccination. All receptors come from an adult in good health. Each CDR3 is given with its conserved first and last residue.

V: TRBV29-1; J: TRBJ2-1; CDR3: CSVERAGQNFNEQFF
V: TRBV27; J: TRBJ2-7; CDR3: CASSTWDTTEQYF
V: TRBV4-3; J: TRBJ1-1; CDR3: CASSQSGTENTEAFF
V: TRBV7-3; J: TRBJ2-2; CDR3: CASSLRGGNLGTGELFF
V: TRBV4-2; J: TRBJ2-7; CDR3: CASSQDRPMSGASYEQYF
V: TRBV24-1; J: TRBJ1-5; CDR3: CATSVGSNQPQHF
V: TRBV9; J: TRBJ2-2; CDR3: CASSVVAGESGELFF
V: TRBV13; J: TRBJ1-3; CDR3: CASSLGTGGGGNTIYF
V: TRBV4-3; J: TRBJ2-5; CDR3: CASSQVGMAKETQYF
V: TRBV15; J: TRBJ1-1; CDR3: CATSKGDREHTEAFF
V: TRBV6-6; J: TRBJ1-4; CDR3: CASSYSTGATNEKLFF
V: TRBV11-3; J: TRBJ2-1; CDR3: CASSLGSGNEQFF
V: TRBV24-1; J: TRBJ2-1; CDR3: CATSDSASGSYNEQFF
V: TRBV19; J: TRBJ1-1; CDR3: CASSTRQAAEAFF
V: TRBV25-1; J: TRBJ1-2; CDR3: CASSARPGTANYGYTF
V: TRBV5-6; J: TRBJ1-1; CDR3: CASSLVQGWGTEAFF
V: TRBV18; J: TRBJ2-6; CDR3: CASSPPPTGVSGANVLTF
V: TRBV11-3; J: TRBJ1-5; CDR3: CASPSRTVSYSNQPQHF
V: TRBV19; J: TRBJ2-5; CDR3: CASSRRQGRQETQYF
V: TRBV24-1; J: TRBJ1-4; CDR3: CATSDPTLGGGTGVEKLFF
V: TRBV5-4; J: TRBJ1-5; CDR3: CASSLDRNQPQHF
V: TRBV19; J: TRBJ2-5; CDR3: CASSPVGVEETQYF
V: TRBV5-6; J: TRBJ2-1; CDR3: CASSRDFSNEQFF
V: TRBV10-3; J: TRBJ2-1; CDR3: CAISKLAAGRDNEQFF
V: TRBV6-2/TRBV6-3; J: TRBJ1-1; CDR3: CASSLQGGTEAFF
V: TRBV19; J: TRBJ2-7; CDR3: CASWDRASYEQYF
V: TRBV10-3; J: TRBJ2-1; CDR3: CAAAAAVQETSGSRNEQFF
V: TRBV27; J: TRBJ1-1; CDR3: CASSLSRGIGNTEAFF
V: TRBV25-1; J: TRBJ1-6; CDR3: CASSEVMGQVNSPLHF
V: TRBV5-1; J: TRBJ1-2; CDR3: CASRPGTGDYGYTF
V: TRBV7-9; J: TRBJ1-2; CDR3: CASSSSSYGYGYTF
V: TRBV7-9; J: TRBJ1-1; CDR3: CASSGRTGTLSTEAFF
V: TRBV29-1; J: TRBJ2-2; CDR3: CSVGRGSNTGELFF
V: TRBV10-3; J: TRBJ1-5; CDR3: CAISEAAINQPQHF
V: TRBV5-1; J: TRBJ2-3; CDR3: CASSLELAGGGDTQYF
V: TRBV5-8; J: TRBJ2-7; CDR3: CASSRGVGPYEQYF
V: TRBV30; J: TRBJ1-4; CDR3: CAWSGAGDEKLFF
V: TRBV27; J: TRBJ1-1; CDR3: CASSSTGGTEAFF
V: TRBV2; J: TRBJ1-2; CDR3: CASNSVERQGAEGYTF
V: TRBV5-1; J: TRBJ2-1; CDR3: CASSSFRDGLYHEQFF
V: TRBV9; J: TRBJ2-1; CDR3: CASSVGLGLAGGTYNEQFF
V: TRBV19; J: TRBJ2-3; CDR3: CASSISGLAGGTDTQYF
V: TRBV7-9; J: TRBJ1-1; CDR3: CASSLLGGLNTEAFF
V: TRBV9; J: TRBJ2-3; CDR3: CASSVGVRDTQYF
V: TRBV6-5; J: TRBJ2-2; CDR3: CASSRDYTGELFF
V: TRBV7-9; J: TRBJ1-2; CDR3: CASSFLGQGRFGPNYGYTF
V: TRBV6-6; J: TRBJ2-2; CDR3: CASSYRDRNTGELFF
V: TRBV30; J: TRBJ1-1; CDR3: CAWSAGQGSNTEAFF
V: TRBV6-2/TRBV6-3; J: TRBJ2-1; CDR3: CASSYIGYEQFF
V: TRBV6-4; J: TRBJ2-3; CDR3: CAKCPAISGSTDTQYF
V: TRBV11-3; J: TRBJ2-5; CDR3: CASRSGGQQETQYF
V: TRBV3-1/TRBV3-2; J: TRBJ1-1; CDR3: CASSQVGTGVTEAFF
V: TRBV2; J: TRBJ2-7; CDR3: CASREGLANSYEQYF
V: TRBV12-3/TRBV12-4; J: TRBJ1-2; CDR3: CASSPRGAGGYTF
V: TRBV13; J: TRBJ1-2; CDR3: CASSLGVGDGYTF
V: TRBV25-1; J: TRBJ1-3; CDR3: CASSEWGSSGNTIYF
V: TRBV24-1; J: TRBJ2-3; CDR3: CATSDLAGTGGGSDTQYF
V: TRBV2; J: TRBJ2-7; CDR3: CASGPLVDYEQYF
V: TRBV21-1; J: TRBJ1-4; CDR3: CASSSRWGSEKLFF
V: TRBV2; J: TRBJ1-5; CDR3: CASSDRTGRQPQHF